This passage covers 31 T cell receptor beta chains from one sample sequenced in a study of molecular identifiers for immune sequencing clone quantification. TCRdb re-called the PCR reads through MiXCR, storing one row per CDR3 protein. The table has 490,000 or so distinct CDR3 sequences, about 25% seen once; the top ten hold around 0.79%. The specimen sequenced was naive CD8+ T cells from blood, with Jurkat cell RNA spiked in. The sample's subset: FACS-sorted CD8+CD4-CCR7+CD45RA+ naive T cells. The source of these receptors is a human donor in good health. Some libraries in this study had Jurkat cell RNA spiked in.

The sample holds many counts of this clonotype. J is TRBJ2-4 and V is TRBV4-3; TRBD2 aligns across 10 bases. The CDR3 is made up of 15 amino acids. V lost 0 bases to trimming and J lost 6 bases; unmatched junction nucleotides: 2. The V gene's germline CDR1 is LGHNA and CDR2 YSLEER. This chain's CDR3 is CASSQDRTSGNIQYF. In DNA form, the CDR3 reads TGCGCCAGCAGCCAAGACAGGACTAGCGGAAACATTCAGTACTTC.

The CDR3 here is CASRQTGGFTDTQYF. The CDR3 nucleotides are TGCGCCAGCAGGCAGACAGGGGGCTTCACAGATACGCAGTATTTT. The chain uses TRBV10-2 and TRBJ2-3; TRBD1 agrees at 10 bases. Germline V gene lookup returns CDR1 WSHSY and CDR2 SAAADI. The J segment lost 2 bases and the V segment lost 6 bases, leaving 5 bases of the junction unmatched. The CDR3 is 15 residues long.

The CDR3 DNA is TGTGCCTGGAGTACAGACAACTATGGCTACACCTTC. Protein: CAWSTDNYGYTF. This chain uses TRBV30 with TRBJ1-2, with D unclear. Trimming took 2 bases from V and 2 from J, leaving 6 bases between them. The germline CDR1 and CDR2 sequences are GTSNPN and SVGIG (reference sequence). This CDR3 region has 12 residues. The whole variable domain, filled in from reference TRBV30 and TRBJ1-2, reads SQTIHQWPATLVQPVGSPLSLECTVEGTSNPNLYWYRQAAGRGLQLLFYSVGIGQISSEVPQNLSASRPQDRQFILSSKKLLLSDSGFYLCAWSTDNYGYTFGSGTRLTVV.

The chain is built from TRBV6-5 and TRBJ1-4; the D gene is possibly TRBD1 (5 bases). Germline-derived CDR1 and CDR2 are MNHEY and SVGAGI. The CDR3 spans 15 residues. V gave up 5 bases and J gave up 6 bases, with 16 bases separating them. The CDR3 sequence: CASSPWTRGDEKLFF. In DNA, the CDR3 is TGTGCCAGCAGTCCCTGGACAAGGGGTGATGAAAAACTGTTTTTT.

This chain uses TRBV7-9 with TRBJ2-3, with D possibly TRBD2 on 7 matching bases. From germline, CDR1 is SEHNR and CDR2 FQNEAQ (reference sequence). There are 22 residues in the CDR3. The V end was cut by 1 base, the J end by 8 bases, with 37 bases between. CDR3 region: CASSLVLAPGGQHQVAQPTQYF. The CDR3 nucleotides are TGTGCCAGCAGCTTAGTTCTAGCTCCGGGGGGCCAACACCAAGTAGCACAGCCTACGCAGTATTTT.

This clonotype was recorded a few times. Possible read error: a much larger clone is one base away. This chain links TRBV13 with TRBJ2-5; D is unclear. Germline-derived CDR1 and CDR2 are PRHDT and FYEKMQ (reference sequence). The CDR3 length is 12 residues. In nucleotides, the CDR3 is TGTGCCAGCAGCTTTAGGGAAGAGACCCGGTACTTC. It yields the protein CASSFREETRYF.

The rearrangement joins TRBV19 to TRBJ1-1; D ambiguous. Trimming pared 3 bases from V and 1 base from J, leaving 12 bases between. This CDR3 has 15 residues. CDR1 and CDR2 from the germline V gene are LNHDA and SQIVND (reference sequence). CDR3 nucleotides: TGTGCCAGTAGTATCTACACCCACGGGAACACTGAAGCTTTCTTT. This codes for CASSIYTHGNTEAFF.

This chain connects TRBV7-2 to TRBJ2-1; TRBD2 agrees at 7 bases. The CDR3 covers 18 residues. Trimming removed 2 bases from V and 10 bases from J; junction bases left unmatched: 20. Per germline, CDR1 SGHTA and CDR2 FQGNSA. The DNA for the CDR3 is TGTGCCAGCAGCTTACCTAAGGGCCCAGGACTAGGCCGAGAGGAGCAGTTCTTC. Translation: CASSLPKGPGLGREEQFF.

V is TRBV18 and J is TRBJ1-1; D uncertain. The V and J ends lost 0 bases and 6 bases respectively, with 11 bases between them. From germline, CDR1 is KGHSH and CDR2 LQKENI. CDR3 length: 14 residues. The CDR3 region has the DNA TGTGCCAGCTCACCACCAATACGGCGCGCTGAAGCTTTCTTT. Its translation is CASSPPIRRAEAFF.

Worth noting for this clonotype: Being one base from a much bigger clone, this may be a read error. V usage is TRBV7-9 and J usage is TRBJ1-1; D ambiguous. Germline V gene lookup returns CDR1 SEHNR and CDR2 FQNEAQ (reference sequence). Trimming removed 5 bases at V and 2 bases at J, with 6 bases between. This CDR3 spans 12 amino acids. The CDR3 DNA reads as TGTGCCAGCAGCCGGATAAACACTGAAGCTTTCTTT. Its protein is CASSRINTEAFF. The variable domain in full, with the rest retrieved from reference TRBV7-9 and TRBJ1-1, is DTGVSQNPRHKITKRGQNVTFRCDPISEHNRLYWYRQTLGQGPEFLTYFQNEAQLEKSRLLSDRFSAERPKGSFSTLEIQRTEQGDSAMYLCASSRINTEAFFGQGTRLTVV.

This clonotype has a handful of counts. The DNA of the CDR3 is TGTGCCAGCAGCGTCGCAGGAAATAGCAATCAGCCCCAGCATTTT. It translates to CASSVAGNSNQPQHF. This rearrangement joins TRBV9 to TRBJ1-5; no reliable D call. The CDR3 extends over 15 amino acids. Trimming stripped 2 bases from V and 0 bases from J, with 9 bases between. Per germline, CDR1 SGDLS and CDR2 YYNGEE.

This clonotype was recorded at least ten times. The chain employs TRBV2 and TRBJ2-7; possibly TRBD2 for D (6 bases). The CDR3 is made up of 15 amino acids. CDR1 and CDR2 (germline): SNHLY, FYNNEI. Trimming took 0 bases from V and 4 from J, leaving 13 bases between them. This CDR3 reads CASSEAVGGKYEQYF. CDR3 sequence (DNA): TGTGCCAGCAGTGAAGCGGTCGGGGGAAAGTACGAGCAGTACTTC.

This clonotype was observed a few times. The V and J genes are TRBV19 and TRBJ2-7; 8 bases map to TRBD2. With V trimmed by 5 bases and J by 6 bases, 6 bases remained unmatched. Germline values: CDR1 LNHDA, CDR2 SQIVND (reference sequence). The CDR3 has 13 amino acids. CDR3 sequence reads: CASSVPGGGEQYF. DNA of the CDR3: TGTGCCAGTAGTGTCCCGGGAGGGGGCGAGCAGTACTTC.

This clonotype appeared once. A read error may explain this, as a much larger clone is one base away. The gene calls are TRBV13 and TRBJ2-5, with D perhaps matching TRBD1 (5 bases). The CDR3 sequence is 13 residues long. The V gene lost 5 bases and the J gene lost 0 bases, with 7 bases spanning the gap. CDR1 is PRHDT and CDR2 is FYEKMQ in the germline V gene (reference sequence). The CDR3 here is CASSPQDQETQYF. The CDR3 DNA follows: TGTGCCAGCAGCCCACAGGACCAAGAGACCCAGTACTTC.

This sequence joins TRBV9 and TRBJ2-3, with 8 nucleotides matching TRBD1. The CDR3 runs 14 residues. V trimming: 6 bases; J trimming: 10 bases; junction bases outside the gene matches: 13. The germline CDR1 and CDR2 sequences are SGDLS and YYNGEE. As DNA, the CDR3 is TGTGCCAGCAACCTGGAGGACAGGGAGGTGGCGCAGTATTTT. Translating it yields CASNLEDREVAQYF.

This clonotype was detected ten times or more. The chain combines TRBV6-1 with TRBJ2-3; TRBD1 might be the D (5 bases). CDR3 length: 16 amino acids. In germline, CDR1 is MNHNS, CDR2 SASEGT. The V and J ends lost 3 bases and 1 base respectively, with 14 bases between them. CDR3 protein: CASSDGWTRRTDTQYF. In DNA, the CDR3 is TGTGCCAGCAGTGACGGTTGGACAAGACGCACAGATACGCAGTATTTT.

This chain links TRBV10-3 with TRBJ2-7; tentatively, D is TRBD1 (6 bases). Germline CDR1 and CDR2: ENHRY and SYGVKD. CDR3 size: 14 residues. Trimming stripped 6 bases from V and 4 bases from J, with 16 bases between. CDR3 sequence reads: CAISHGTLPYEQYF. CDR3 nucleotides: TGTGCCATCAGCCACGGGACACTACCTTACGAGCAGTACTTC.

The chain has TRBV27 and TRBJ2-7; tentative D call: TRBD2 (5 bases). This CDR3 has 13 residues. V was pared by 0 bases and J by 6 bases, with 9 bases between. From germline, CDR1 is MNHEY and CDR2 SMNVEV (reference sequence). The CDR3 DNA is TGTGCCAGCAGTTTATCCGCTGAGGGCGAGCAGTACTTC. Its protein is CASSLSAEGEQYF.

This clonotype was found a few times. The CDR3 here is CASSLLGGGETQYF. The CDR3 coding sequence is TGTGCCAGCAGTTTATTAGGGGGCGGAGAGACCCAGTACTTC. This sequence joins TRBV27 and TRBJ2-5; 7 bases are a match to TRBD1. The CDR3 runs 14 residues. Germline-derived CDR1 and CDR2 are MNHEY and SMNVEV (reference sequence). After removal of 1 base from V and 4 bases from J, the junction contained 3 bases not matched to a gene.

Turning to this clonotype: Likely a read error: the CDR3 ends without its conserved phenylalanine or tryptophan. The CDR3 loop reads CASSHRGYNSPLHY. CDR3 nucleotides: TGTGCCAGCAGCCACAGGGGGTATAATTCACCCCTCCACTAT. This chain joins TRBV11-2 and TRBJ1-6, with 8 bases that match TRBD1. In germline, CDR1 is SGHAT, CDR2 FQNNGV. The CDR3 runs to 14 residues. The V segment lost 5 bases and the J segment 4 bases; nucleotides outside the gene matches: 1.

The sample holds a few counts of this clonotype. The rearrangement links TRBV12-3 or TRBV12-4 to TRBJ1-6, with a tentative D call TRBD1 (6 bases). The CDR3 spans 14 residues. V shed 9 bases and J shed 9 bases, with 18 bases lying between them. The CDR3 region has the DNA TGTGCCAGTACGCGCGGGGGGGGCTTTTCACCCCTCCACTTT. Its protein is CASTRGGGFSPLHF.

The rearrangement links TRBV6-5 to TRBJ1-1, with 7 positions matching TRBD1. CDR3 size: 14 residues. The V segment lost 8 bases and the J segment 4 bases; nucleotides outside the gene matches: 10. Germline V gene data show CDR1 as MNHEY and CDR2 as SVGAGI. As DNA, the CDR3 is TGTGCCAGCCGGGACAGCTTTGTGGGCACTGAAGCTTTCTTT. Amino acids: CASRDSFVGTEAFF.

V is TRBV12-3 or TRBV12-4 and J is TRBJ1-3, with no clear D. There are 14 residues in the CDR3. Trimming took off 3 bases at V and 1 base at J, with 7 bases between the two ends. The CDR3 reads CASSLVTSGNTIYF. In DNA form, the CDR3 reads TGTGCCAGCAGTTTGGTTACTTCTGGAAACACCATATATTTT.

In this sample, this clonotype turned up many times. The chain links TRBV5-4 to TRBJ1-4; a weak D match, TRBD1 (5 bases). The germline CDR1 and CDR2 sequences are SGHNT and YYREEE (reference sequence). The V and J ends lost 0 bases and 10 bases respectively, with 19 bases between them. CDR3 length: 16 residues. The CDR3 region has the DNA TGTGCCAGCAGCTTGGTGACCGGGACTCAAGAGGCAAAACTGTTTTTT. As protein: CASSLVTGTQEAKLFF.

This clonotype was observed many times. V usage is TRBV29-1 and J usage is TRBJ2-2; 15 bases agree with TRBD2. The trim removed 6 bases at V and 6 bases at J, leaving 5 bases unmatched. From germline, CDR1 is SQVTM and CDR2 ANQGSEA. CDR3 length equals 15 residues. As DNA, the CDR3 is TGCAGCGTCCTTGGACTAGCGGGAGGGCCCGGGGAGCTGTTTTTT. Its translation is CSVLGLAGGPGELFF.

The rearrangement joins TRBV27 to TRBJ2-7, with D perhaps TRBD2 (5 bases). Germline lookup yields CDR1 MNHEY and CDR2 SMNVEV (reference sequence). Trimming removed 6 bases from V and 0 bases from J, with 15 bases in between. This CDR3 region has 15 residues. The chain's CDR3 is CASSLGNGVSYEQYF. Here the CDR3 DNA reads TGTGCCAGCAGCCTGGGAAACGGGGTCTCCTACGAGCAGTACTTC.

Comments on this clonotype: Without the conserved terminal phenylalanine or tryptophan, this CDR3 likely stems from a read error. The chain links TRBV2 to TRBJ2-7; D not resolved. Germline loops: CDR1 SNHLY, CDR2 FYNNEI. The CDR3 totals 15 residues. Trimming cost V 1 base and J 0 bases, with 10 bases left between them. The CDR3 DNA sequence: TGTGCCAGCAGTGAAGGGCACCCGTTCTCCTACGAGCAGTACTCC. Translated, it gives CASSEGHPFSYEQYS.

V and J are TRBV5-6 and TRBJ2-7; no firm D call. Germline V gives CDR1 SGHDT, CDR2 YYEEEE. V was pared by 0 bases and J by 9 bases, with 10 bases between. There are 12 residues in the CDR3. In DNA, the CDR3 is TGTGCCAGCAGCTTGGGGCGGTCCGGGCAGTACTTC. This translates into CASSLGRSGQYF. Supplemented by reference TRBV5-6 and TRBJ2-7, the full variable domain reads DAGVTQSPTHLIKTRGQQVTLRCSPKSGHDTVSWYQQALGQGPQFIFQYYEEEERQRGNFPDRFSGHQFPNYSSELNVNALLLGDSALYLCASSLGRSGQYFGPGTRLTVT.

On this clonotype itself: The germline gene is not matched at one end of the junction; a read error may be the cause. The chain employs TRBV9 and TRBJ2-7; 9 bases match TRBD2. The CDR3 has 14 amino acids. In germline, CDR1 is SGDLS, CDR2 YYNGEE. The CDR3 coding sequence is TGTGCCAGCTGCGTAGAGTCTAGCGGGGTCGAGCAGTACTTC. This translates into CASCVESSGVEQYF. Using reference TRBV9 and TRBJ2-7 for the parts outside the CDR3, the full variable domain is DSGVTQTPKHLITATGQRVTLRCSPRSGDLSVYWYQQSLDQGLQFLIQYYNGEERAKGNILERFSAQQFPDLHSELNLSSLELGDSALYFCASCVESSGVEQYFGPGTRLTVT.

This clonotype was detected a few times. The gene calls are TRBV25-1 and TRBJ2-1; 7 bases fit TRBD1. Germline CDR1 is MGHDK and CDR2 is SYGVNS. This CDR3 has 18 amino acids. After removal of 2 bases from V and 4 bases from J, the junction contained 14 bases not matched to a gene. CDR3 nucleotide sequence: TGTGCCAGCAGTGAAAGGGGGCTGCGCCGAGGAGGATACAATGAGCAGTTCTTC. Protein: CASSERGLRRGGYNEQFF.

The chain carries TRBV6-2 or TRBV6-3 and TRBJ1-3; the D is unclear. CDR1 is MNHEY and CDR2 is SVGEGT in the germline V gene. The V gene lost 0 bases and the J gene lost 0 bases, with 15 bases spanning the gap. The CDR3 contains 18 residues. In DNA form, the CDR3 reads TGTGCCAGCAGTTACTCTTGGAAAACATCGAGCTCTGGAAACACCATATATTTT. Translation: CASSYSWKTSSSGNTIYF.